This passage covers 7 T cell receptor beta chains from one sample sequenced in a study of PD-1 blockade in mismatch repair-deficient tumors. Here immunoSEQ multiplex PCR was the method, and the copy in TCRdb shows in-frame clones only, minus some. The sample includes around 120,000 clones, roughly nine tenths of them seen just once. This specimen was peripheral blood, taken 44 weeks after starting pembrolizumab. Receptors originate from an adult with mismatch repair-deficient cancer.

The chain joins TRBV7-2 to TRBJ2-3, with D perhaps matching TRBD1 or TRBD2 (5 bases each). The germline V gene encodes CDR1 SGHTA and CDR2 FQGNSA. The CDR3 has 18 amino acids. Trimming removed 4 bases from V and 1 base from J, with 21 bases in between. The CDR3 DNA reads as TGTGCCAGCAGCTCATTCCGGGGCGGCCGCGGAGGCACAGATACGCAGTATTTT. Translated: CASSSFRGGRGGTDTQYF.

V and J are TRBV7-9 and TRBJ2-3; D not certain. The CDR3 sequence is 14 residues long. Germline-derived CDR1 and CDR2 are SEHNR and FQNEAQ (reference sequence). Trimming left V 1 base short and J 3 bases short, with 8 bases between. The CDR3 DNA sequence: TGTGCCAGCAGCTTAGTATCCCGGACAGATACGCAGTATTTT. Amino acids: CASSLVSRTDTQYF.

The chain is built from TRBV9 and TRBJ2-2, with D perhaps TRBD1 (5 bases). V lost 3 bases to trimming and J lost 6 bases, with 12 bases between them. Germline values: CDR1 SGDLS, CDR2 YYNGEE. The CDR3 length is 14 residues. The CDR3 loop is CASSARQGPGELFF. The CDR3 bases are TGTGCCAGCAGCGCACGTCAGGGTCCCGGGGAGCTGTTTTTT.

This clone was counted between two and nine times. This rearrangement joins TRBV7-8 to TRBJ2-7; D gene ambiguous. Germline loops: CDR1 SGHVS, CDR2 FQNEAQ. CDR3 length: 12 amino acids. Between the trimmed V and J ends, which lost 6 bases and 2 bases, there was a span of 8 bases. In DNA, the CDR3 is TGTGCCAGCAGGAAGGAAACCTACGAGCAGTACTTC. As protein: CASRKETYEQYF.

The V gene is TRBV19, the J gene TRBJ1-5; the D is unclear. The CDR3 runs 14 residues. The V gene's germline CDR1 is LNHDA and CDR2 SQIVND (reference sequence). V dropped 3 bases and J dropped 6 bases, with 12 bases sitting between them. DNA for the CDR3: TGTGCCAGTAGTATTTCCCGGGAATTTCAGCCCCAGCATTTT. Its translation: CASSISREFQPQHF.

This chain links TRBV27 with TRBJ2-1; D ambiguous. CDR3 length: 16 amino acids. V shed 5 bases and J shed 0 bases, with 14 bases lying between them. Per germline, CDR1 MNHEY and CDR2 SMNVEV (reference sequence). The CDR3 sequence: CASSHPGVDSYNEQFF. For the CDR3, the DNA is TGTGCCAGCAGTCACCCCGGAGTAGACTCCTACAATGAGCAGTTCTTC.

The chain is built from TRBV7-9 and TRBJ2-2; 8 nucleotides align to TRBD1. This CDR3 has 18 amino acids. V shed 8 bases and J 5 bases; nucleotides not matched to a gene: 19. Per the germline V gene, CDR1 is SEHNR and CDR2 is FQNEAQ (reference sequence). Here the CDR3 DNA reads TGTGCCAGCGCCCGGGACAGGTGGTTTGAACGGATTACCGGGGAGCTGTTTTTT. This codes for CASARDRWFERITGELFF.